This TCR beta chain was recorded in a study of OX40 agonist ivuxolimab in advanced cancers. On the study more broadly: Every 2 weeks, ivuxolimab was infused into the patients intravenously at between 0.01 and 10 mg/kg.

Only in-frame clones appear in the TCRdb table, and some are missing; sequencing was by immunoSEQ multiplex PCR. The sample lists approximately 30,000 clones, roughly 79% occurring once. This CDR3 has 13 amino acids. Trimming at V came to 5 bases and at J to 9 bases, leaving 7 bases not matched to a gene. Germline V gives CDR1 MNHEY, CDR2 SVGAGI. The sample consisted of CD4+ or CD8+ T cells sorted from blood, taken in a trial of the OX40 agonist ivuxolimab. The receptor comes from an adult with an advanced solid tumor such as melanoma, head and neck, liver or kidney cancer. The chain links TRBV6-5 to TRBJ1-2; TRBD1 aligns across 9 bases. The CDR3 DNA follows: TGTGCCAGCAGTGAACAGACAGGGGGAAGCTACACCTTC. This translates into CASSEQTGGSYTF.